This TCR beta chain was retrieved from a study of neurological immune-mediated disorders. General observations from the study: When the repertoires were grouped phylogenetically, those of 18 of the 34 multiple sclerosis patients came together in a single cluster of related CDR3 sequences, which points to a possible repertoire-level signature. TCR-beta repertoires seemed private in all groups, with no expanded CDR3 amino acid sequences shared.

The sample holds many counts of this clonotype. What it binds is unknown. With 10-nucleotide random UMIs, 5'RACE was used to make the cDNA. The yield of each sequencing run was over 170 million TCR-beta sequences from 15-18 subjects. TCRdb fed the 5' RACE reads into MiXCR, producing one record per CDR3 protein. In the table there are 90,000 to 150,000 distinct CDR3 sequences, about 3.2% of which are singletons. Sequenced material: PBMCs. This sequence originates from a woman aged 25 to 45 with multiple sclerosis.

The CDR3 reads CSARVRGGSQSYNEQFF. CDR3 bases: TGCAGTGCTAGAGTTAGGGGCGGGAGCCAGTCCTACAATGAGCAGTTCTTC. The chain recombines TRBV20-1 with TRBJ2-1; 7 bases align to TRBD2. Germline lookup yields CDR1 DFQATT and CDR2 SNEGSKA (reference sequence). V lost 1 base to trimming and J lost 1 base; unmatched junction nucleotides: 10. The CDR3 sequence is 17 residues long.